This T cell receptor beta chain was captured in a study of regulatory T cells in long-lasting Graves disease. Study-wide background: Over 5 years of antithyroid drugs with positive TSH receptor antibodies was taken to mean persistent Graves' disease.

Investigators prepared the TCR beta libraries by applying iRepertoire HTBI primers and Arm-PCR of CDR3 regions. TCRdb itself ran the multiplex PCR reads through MiXCR, one entry per CDR3 protein. The sample records some 280,000 distinct CDR3 sequences, 22% being singletons. This clonotype was found many times. Regarding time point: persistent/refractory GD, antithyroid drugs over 5 years with positive TRAb. The TCR library was prepared using RNA isolated from PBMCs. The specimen comprised peripheral blood mononuclear cells (PBMCs), sampled when the disease was refractory, from a patient treated with antithyroid drugs. The receptor was derived from a female donor with Graves disease.

The CDR3 reads CASSPSSNQPQHF. Here the CDR3 DNA reads TGTGCCAGCTCACCAAGTAGCAATCAGCCCCAGCATTTT. The chain joins TRBV18 to TRBJ1-5; no clear D. Germline V gene lookup returns CDR1 KGHSH and CDR2 LQKENI. The germline V and J ends were trimmed by 2 bases and 0 bases, with 2 bases remaining between them. This CDR3 region has 13 residues.